This entry concerns a single T cell receptor beta chain. The V gene's germline CDR1 is SGHRS and CDR2 YFSETQ. The CDR3 runs to 16 residues. Trimming cost V 6 bases and J 3 bases, with 21 bases left between them. This sample stems from a study of blood T cell repertoires in COVID-19. Overall study context: Samples representing acute and convalescent COVID-19 were sourced from the United States, Italy and Spain. From T cells, B-cell-depleted T cells, or PBMCs came the material, which was cDNA or gDNA.

In the original workflow: By means of reference gene primer amplification, nucleated cell counts were estimated. The protocol was immunoSEQ multiplex PCR, while the TCRdb copy is restricted to in-frame clones and leaves out a portion. V and J calls and clone size are given by that table; D and trimming were obtained from the DNA. The profile covers tens of thousands of clones, with 88% appearing a single time and 4.5% to 5.5% taken by the ten largest. The sequencing sample was made of peripheral blood. The receptor was isolated from a woman aged 80 or over with active COVID-19. The chain combines TRBV5-1 with TRBJ2-5; the D gene is possibly TRBD2 (6 bases). Here the CDR3 reads CASTDMGGNGKETQYF. Here the CDR3 DNA reads TGCGCCAGCACCGATATGGGCGGGAATGGAAAAGAGACCCAGTACTTC. The full variable domain, in which reference TRBV5-1 and TRBJ2-5 provide the parts outside the CDR3, is KAGVTQTPRYLIKTRGQQVTLSCSPISGHRSVSWYQQTPGQGLQFLFEYFSETQRNKGNFPGRFSGRQFSNSRSEMNVSTLELGDSALYLCASTDMGGNGKETQYFGPGTRLLVL.